This is a list of T cell receptor beta chains from one sample in a study of blood T cells in healthy people across ages. TCRdb reanalysed the 5' RACE reads using MiXCR and keeps one entry per CDR3 protein. The sample lists under 1,000,000 distinct CDR3 sequences, around 36% occurring once. Material for sequencing was blood. These receptors came from a man in his late teens or twenties in good health. Each CDR3 is given with its conserved first and last residue. The D gene is left open where the match is weak. Clone size is not always given. Where it is, it says once, few, many or a class for expanded clones.

DNA: TGTGCCACCCGGGGGGGGTCCCTGATGAACACTGAAGCTTTCTTT
CDR3: CATRGGSLMNTEAFF
D: NA
size: once
V: TRBV28
J: TRBJ1-1

DNA: TGTGCCAGCAGTTTCGGGAGCTCCTACGAGCAGTACTTC
CDR3: CASSFGSSYEQYF
D: NA
size: many
V: TRBV12-3/TRBV12-4
J: TRBJ2-7

DNA: TGTGCCACCTCAGGGGGCGCCCAATACAATGAGCAGTTCTTC
CDR3: CATSGGAQYNEQFF
D: TRBD1
size: few
V: TRBV3-1
J: TRBJ2-1

DNA: TGCAGTGCTAGGGGTCGCGGGGTACCCACAGATACGCAGTATTTT
CDR3: CSARGRGVPTDTQYF
D: NA
size: many
V: TRBV20-1
J: TRBJ2-3

DNA: TGCGCCAGCAGCTTGGCCAATATGAGCCTCTGCAATCAGCCCCAGCATTTT
CDR3: CASSLANMSLCNQPQHF
D: NA
size: few
V: TRBV5-1
J: TRBJ1-5

DNA: TGCAGTGCTATTCGTCAGGGAAAGGTGAATCAGCCCCAGCATTTT
CDR3: CSAIRQGKVNQPQHF
D: NA
size: few
V: TRBV20-1
J: TRBJ1-5

DNA: TGTGCCAGCAGCTTAGTCGGGGCATCGGTGATAGCAGATACGCAGTATTTT
CDR3: CASSLVGASVIADTQYF
D: NA
size: NA
V: TRBV11-2
J: TRBJ2-3

DNA: TGCAGCGTTGAAGGTGGCGGTCTCGACAATGAGCAGTACTTC
CDR3: CSVEGGGLDNEQYF
D: NA
size: NA
V: TRBV29-1
J: TRBJ2-5

DNA: TGCAGTGCTAGGAGGGCGGGGAAGGTCGGGGAGCTGTTTTTT
CDR3: CSARRAGKVGELFF
D: NA
size: few
V: TRBV20-1
J: TRBJ2-2

DNA: TGCGCCAGCAGCCAAGGGCCGTCTGGGGGGCATGAGCAGTTCTTC
CDR3: CASSQGPSGGHEQFF
D: NA
size: NA
V: TRBV4-3
J: TRBJ2-1

DNA: TGTGCCAGCAGCTCCTCGGGGGAACGGCAGTTCTTC
CDR3: CASSSSGERQFF
D: NA
size: few
V: TRBV7-9
J: TRBJ2-1

DNA: TGTGCCAGCAGTTACGAGGCAGGGGAATTCGACTATGGCTACACCTTC
CDR3: CASSYEAGEFDYGYTF
D: NA
size: NA
V: TRBV6-2/TRBV6-3
J: TRBJ1-2

DNA: TGTGCCAGCAAAAAGGGTTTCTACAATGAGCAGTTCTTC
CDR3: CASKKGFYNEQFF
D: NA
size: NA
V: TRBV25-1
J: TRBJ2-1

DNA: TGTGCCATCAGATCAGACAGGAGCTCCTACGAGCAGTACTTC
CDR3: CAIRSDRSSYEQYF
D: NA
size: NA
V: TRBV10-3
J: TRBJ2-7

DNA: TGCAGTGCTCGGGCAAGGGAGTTCTCCTACGAGCAGTACTTC
CDR3: CSARAREFSYEQYF
D: NA
size: NA
V: TRBV20-1
J: TRBJ2-7

DNA: TGTGCCATCAGTCCGGGACAGGGTCTTCGTCAAGAGACCCAGTACTTC
CDR3: CAISPGQGLRQETQYF
D: TRBD1
size: few
V: TRBV10-3
J: TRBJ2-5

DNA: TGTGCCAGCAGCTTATCCCCTCCCGACACTGAAGCTTTCTTT
CDR3: CASSLSPPDTEAFF
D: NA
size: NA
V: TRBV7-9
J: TRBJ1-1

DNA: TGTGCCAGCAGTCCGTCCGGGGGAGGGTGGTTGAATGAGCAGTACTTC
CDR3: CASSPSGGGWLNEQYF
D: TRBD2
size: once
V: TRBV28
J: TRBJ2-5

DNA: TGCGCCAGCAGCTTGGCCGTTAAGGGCGGCCCTAGCACAGATACGCAGTATTTT
CDR3: CASSLAVKGGPSTDTQYF
D: NA
size: many
V: TRBV5-1
J: TRBJ2-3

DNA: TGTGCCACCTCCGGGGGGGCCTCGAATGAAAAACTGTTTTTT
CDR3: CATSGGASNEKLFF
D: NA
size: once
V: TRBV6-5
J: TRBJ1-4

DNA: TGTGCCAGCAGTTTCCCCGGCAGACGGCCGAGCACAGATACGCAGTATTTT
CDR3: CASSFPGRRPSTDTQYF
D: NA
size: many
V: TRBV6-5
J: TRBJ2-3

DNA: TGTGCCAGCAGCCGGAAACAGGGATCCCCTGAAGCTTTCTTT
CDR3: CASSRKQGSPEAFF
D: NA
size: NA
V: TRBV6-5
J: TRBJ1-1

DNA: TGTGCCACCACCCTTGACAGGGAGAACACTGAAGCTTTCTTT
CDR3: CATTLDRENTEAFF
D: TRBD1
size: few
V: TRBV15
J: TRBJ1-1

DNA: TGTGCCAGCAGCTCCCTGAGTGTTTACTCTGGAAACACCATATATTTT
CDR3: CASSSLSVYSGNTIYF
D: NA
size: NA
V: TRBV5-6
J: TRBJ1-3

DNA: TGTGCCAGCAGTTACCGACTACAGGGGCCTAATCAGCCCCAGCATTTT
CDR3: CASSYRLQGPNQPQHF
D: TRBD1
size: few
V: TRBV6-2/TRBV6-3
J: TRBJ1-5

DNA: TGCAGTGCTAGAGATAGGGCTAGCCCATACAATGAGCAGTACTTC
CDR3: CSARDRASPYNEQYF
D: NA
size: NA
V: TRBV20-1
J: TRBJ2-7

DNA: TGCAGTGCTAGAGTGGGGTTTGCTACCTACGAGCAGTACTTC
CDR3: CSARVGFATYEQYF
D: NA
size: NA
V: TRBV20-1
J: TRBJ2-7

DNA: TGTGCCAGCAGCGCGACAGGGGGAAGCTATGGCTACACCTTC
CDR3: CASSATGGSYGYTF
D: TRBD1
size: NA
V: TRBV9
J: TRBJ1-2

DNA: TGTGCCAGCTCACTACGACAAGCCTACGTGCAGTACTTC
CDR3: CASSLRQAYVQYF
D: NA
size: NA
V: TRBV18
J: TRBJ2-5

DNA: TGTGCCAGCTGGGCAGCCGGGGAGCTGTTTTTT
CDR3: CASWAAGELFF
D: NA
size: few
V: TRBV27
J: TRBJ2-2

DNA: TGCAGTGCTGAACCCACGACAGGGAACGGCTACACCTTC
CDR3: CSAEPTTGNGYTF
D: TRBD1
size: few
V: TRBV20-1
J: TRBJ1-2

DNA: TGTGCCAGCACCCTTACCGGGACGCCCTATGGCTACACCTTC
CDR3: CASTLTGTPYGYTF
D: NA
size: NA
V: TRBV7-2
J: TRBJ1-2

DNA: TGTGCCAGCAGTGAATCCGGGACAGGGGCCTACAATGAGCAGTACTTC
CDR3: CASSESGTGAYNEQYF
D: TRBD1
size: once
V: TRBV28
J: TRBJ2-7

DNA: TGTGCCAGCAGTTACTACGTCCGAAGCCCACCCCTCCACTTT
CDR3: CASSYYVRSPPLHF
D: NA
size: once
V: TRBV6-5
J: TRBJ1-6

DNA: TGTGCCAGCAGCTCACAGTCCGGGGAGCCCCAGCATTTT
CDR3: CASSSQSGEPQHF
D: NA
size: NA
V: TRBV7-2
J: TRBJ1-5

DNA: TGTGCCGTTGACCGAGGTAGCGGGACAGATACGCAGTATTTT
CDR3: CAVDRGSGTDTQYF
D: TRBD2
size: NA
V: TRBV12-3/TRBV12-4
J: TRBJ2-3

DNA: TGCAGTGCTATCGGGACAGGGGGCCATCAGCCCCAGCATTTT
CDR3: CSAIGTGGHQPQHF
D: TRBD1
size: few
V: TRBV20-1
J: TRBJ1-5

DNA: TGTGCCAGCAGCGTGGAGGCCGCACCTTCCTACAATGAGCAGTTCTTC
CDR3: CASSVEAAPSYNEQFF
D: NA
size: NA
V: TRBV9
J: TRBJ2-1

DNA: TGCAGTGCTAACCCGAACAGGGGAAGCTCCTACAATGAGCAGTTCTTC
CDR3: CSANPNRGSSYNEQFF
D: TRBD1
size: NA
V: TRBV20-1
J: TRBJ2-1

DNA: TGCAGCGTTGAAGTCAGGGCCAACACTGAAGCTTTCTTT
CDR3: CSVEVRANTEAFF
D: NA
size: NA
V: TRBV29-1
J: TRBJ1-1

DNA: TGTCCCAGCAGCAAAGCGGGCTATCGATGGGTGATGGAAAACATTCAGTACTTC
CDR3: CPSSKAGYRWVMENIQYF
D: NA
size: once
V: TRBV21-1
J: TRBJ2-4

DNA: TGCGCCAGCAGCCAATCCTGGGGGCGGGGGGGATTCAATGAGCAGTTCTTC
CDR3: CASSQSWGRGGFNEQFF
D: TRBD2
size: few
V: TRBV4-1
J: TRBJ2-1

DNA: TGTGCCAGCAGTGAATACGTCACCATGGGAACTGAAGCTTTCTTT
CDR3: CASSEYVTMGTEAFF
D: NA
size: NA
V: TRBV25-1
J: TRBJ1-1

DNA: TGTGCCAGCACGCGGGGGGGCCTCGACAATGAGCAGTTCTTC
CDR3: CASTRGGLDNEQFF
D: TRBD2
size: few
V: TRBV9
J: TRBJ2-1

DNA: TGTGCCACCAGCAGAGTAACGTACCAAGAGACCCAGTACTTC
CDR3: CATSRVTYQETQYF
D: NA
size: few
V: TRBV15
J: TRBJ2-5

DNA: TGTGCCAGCAGTTACTCGTGGGGCCAGGGTAACTATGGCTACACCTTC
CDR3: CASSYSWGQGNYGYTF
D: NA
size: few
V: TRBV6-5
J: TRBJ1-2

DNA: TGTGCCTGGAGTGTACAGGCGAGCCTAAATTATAATTCACCCCTCCACTTT
CDR3: CAWSVQASLNYNSPLHF
D: NA
size: few
V: TRBV30
J: TRBJ1-6

DNA: TGCGCCAGCGTAGGATCCGGCGGGCAGACCCAGTACTTC
CDR3: CASVGSGGQTQYF
D: NA
size: many
V: TRBV5-1
J: TRBJ2-5

DNA: TGTGCCAGCAGCTTAGTGGGGTCAGCGCAAGAGACCCAGTACTTC
CDR3: CASSLVGSAQETQYF
D: NA
size: few
V: TRBV11-2
J: TRBJ2-5

DNA: TGTGCCAGCAGTGACTGGGGGCGTCCGTATGGCTACACCTTC
CDR3: CASSDWGRPYGYTF
D: NA
size: NA
V: TRBV6-6
J: TRBJ1-2

DNA: TGTGCCAGCAGTTACTCAAGGTGGGACAGGGCGGACATGAACACTGAAGCTTTCTTT
CDR3: CASSYSRWDRADMNTEAFF
D: TRBD1
size: NA
V: TRBV6-5
J: TRBJ1-1

DNA: TGTGCCAGCCGCCCCGGGGGGCGAGACTATGGCTACACCTTC
CDR3: CASRPGGRDYGYTF
D: NA
size: NA
V: TRBV13
J: TRBJ1-2

DNA: TGCGCCACCCGGGCCTATCTCACCGGGGAGCTGTTTTTT
CDR3: CATRAYLTGELFF
D: NA
size: few
V: TRBV5-1
J: TRBJ2-2

DNA: TGTGCCAGCAGCTTAGCAGGAGGCGATGGCTACACCTTC
CDR3: CASSLAGGDGYTF
D: NA
size: many
V: TRBV7-9
J: TRBJ1-2

DNA: TGTGCCAGCAGTTTTGGGGCTAGGGCGGGGGGACCTAAATACAATGAGCAGTTCTTC
CDR3: CASSFGARAGGPKYNEQFF
D: TRBD2
size: NA
V: TRBV28
J: TRBJ2-1